A selection of T cell receptor beta chains follows, all from one sample in a study of blood T cell repertoires in COVID-19. The data were produced by immunoSEQ multiplex PCR, yet TCRdb's version contains in-frame clones alone and is incomplete. The sample has about 210,000 clones, 70% to 90% seen once. Specimen: peripheral blood. These receptors all come from a woman aged 40-49 years with acute or convalescent COVID-19. The CDR3 runs from the conserved cysteine through the conserved F or W.

V: TRBV18
length: 16
CDR3: CASSPGLAGTYNEQFF

V: TRBV9
length: 13
CDR3: CASNRDQNTEAFF

V: TRBV6-4
length: 15
CDR3: CASSRTGFGDSPLHF

V: TRBV3-1/TRBV3-2
length: 11
CDR3: CASSLLDTQYF

V: TRBV7-9
length: 18
CDR3: CASSLAYLAGGPAGELFF

V: TRBV9
length: 13
CDR3: CASSAETNYGYTF

V: TRBV27
length: 12
CDR3: CASGGSPGTQYF

V: TRBV19
length: 15
CDR3: CASSIAPGQGYGYTF

V: TRBV18
length: 15
CDR3: CASSPETDGNQPQHF

V: TRBV5-4
length: 13
CDR3: CASSRDREYGYTF

V: TRBV25-1
length: 13
CDR3: CASTNGGGTEAFF

V: TRBV6-5
length: 15
CDR3: CASIELQGGSQPQHF

V: TRBV4-1
length: 19
CDR3: CASSQRPTTLAGGEAAQYF

V: TRBV18
length: 15
CDR3: CASSPESSQFAEQFF

V: TRBV12-5
length: 15
CDR3: CASGLSRVSGNTIYF